This TCR beta chain is drawn from a study of graft-versus-host responses after intestinal transplantation (dated by TCRdb to about 2021). Context from the whole study: Multivisceral, liver-intestinal, or isolated intestinal transplants were received by the recipients. A cohort of about two dozen intestinal transplant recipients, including one retransplant, was enrolled, and a few patients lacking pretransplant specimens were excluded. Bulk TCR-beta CDR3 sequencing was used to track graft-versus-host and host-versus-graft alloreactive T cell clones in the graft, circulation and bone marrow after intestinal transplantation. Samples from a few later patients were sequenced in-house on an Illumina MiSeq with MiXCR processing rather than by the commercial service. To identify alloreactive clones, pre-transplant mixed lymphocyte reaction products were sequenced and then compared with unstimulated pre-transplant donor and recipient T cells. Donor T cell macrochimerism was defined as a peak of at least 4% donor T cells among recipient peripheral blood mononuclear cells. All recipients received anti-thymocyte globulin induction followed by maintenance tacrolimus and steroids for approximately 3 years. Results the study describes overall, beyond this receptor: GvH clones were detected in recipient bone marrow, and some of these GvH clones were observed earlier in ileal mucosa or blood, consistent with an intestinal mucosal origin. Conclusions were limited by the relatively low number and heterogeneity of intestinal transplant patients. Early after transplant, peak levels of circulating GvH clones were associated with declines in HvG clones. High GvH to HvG T cell clonal ratios were observed in the allografts of patients with donor T cell macrochimerism.

This clone was seen a few times. No cognate antigen has been identified for it. No much larger clone exists at a distance of one base, and base qualities are not known. The junction carries 10 bases between V and J, which are trimmed by 7 bases and 6 bases respectively. The CDR3 runs 11 residues from the cysteine to the phenylalanine. This entry keeps only the CDR3 DNA: 33 bases, framed from base 1. Per the germline V gene (reference sequence), DFQATT is the CDR1 and SNEGSKA is the CDR2. Intraepithelial and lamina propria lymphocytes were isolated from graft specimens using dithiothreitol, EDTA incubations and collagenase D digestion. Bulk TCR-beta sequencing was performed on serial intestinal graft biopsy specimens collected as late as 600 days after transplant. Receptors were amplified or captured by the immunoSEQ multiplex PCR assay. Adaptive Biotechnologies carried out high-throughput TCR-beta CDR3 sequencing of genomic DNA for most patients. The paper's processing steps were these. Adaptive's ImmunoSEQ software supplied the TCR sequencing data for more than 15 patients, while MiXCR and VDJtools were used to process three other patients. Because the origin of CDR3 nucleotide sequences shared between donor and recipient could not be assigned, those sequences were removed. To count as alloreactive, a clone needed at least 2-fold expansion over unstimulated cells and a minimum CFSE-low frequency of 0.002% (template counts) or 0.001% (read counts). Clones were considered mappable if detected in sequenced pre-transplant spleen, lymph node, or MLR CFSE-low populations of the donor or recipient. Cumulative frequency of alloreactive clones was calculated as a percentage of all sequences weighted by copy number. TCRdb provides this immuneACCESS table in a form limited to in-frame rearrangements. Some clones are lacking; in checked studies, under half of them reflect an unresolved V gene, and why the rest are absent is not known. V, J and clone size reflect that table, while D and trimming were determined from the DNA. The sample table holds 20,000 to 25,000 clones, of which roughly 79% were seen once. Together, the top ten hold 3% of the sample.

Recombination linked TRBV20-1 to TRBJ2-1, with no confidently assigned D gene. The starting material was ileum tissue, obtained 12 days after intestinal transplant. The TCR sequence derives from a human patient who received an intestinal transplant, so some T cells may come from the graft donor. The CDR3 in this case is CSVRQFNEQFF. The DNA sequence follows: TGCAGTGTCAGGCAGTTCAATGAGCAGTTCTTC.